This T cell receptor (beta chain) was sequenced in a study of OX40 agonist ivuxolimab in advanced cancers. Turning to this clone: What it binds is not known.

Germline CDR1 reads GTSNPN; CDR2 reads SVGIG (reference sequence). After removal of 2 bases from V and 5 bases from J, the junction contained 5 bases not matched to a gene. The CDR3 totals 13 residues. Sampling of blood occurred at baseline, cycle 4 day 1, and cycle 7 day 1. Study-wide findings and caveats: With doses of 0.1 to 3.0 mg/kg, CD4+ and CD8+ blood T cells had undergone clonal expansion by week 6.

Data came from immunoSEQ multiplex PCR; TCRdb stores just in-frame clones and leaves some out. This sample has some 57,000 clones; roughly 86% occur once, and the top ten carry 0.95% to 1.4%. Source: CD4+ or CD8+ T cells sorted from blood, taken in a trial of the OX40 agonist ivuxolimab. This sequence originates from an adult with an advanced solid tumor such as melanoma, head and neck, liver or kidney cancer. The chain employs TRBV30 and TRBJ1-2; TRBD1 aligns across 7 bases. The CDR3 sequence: CAWSRGPAYGYTF. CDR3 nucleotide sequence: TGTGCCTGGAGTAGGGGGCCCGCATATGGCTACACCTTC. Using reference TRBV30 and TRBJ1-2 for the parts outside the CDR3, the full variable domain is SQTIHQWPATLVQPVGSPLSLECTVEGTSNPNLYWYRQAAGRGLQLLFYSVGIGQISSEVPQNLSASRPQDRQFILSSKKLLLSDSGFYLCAWSRGPAYGYTFGSGTRLTVV.